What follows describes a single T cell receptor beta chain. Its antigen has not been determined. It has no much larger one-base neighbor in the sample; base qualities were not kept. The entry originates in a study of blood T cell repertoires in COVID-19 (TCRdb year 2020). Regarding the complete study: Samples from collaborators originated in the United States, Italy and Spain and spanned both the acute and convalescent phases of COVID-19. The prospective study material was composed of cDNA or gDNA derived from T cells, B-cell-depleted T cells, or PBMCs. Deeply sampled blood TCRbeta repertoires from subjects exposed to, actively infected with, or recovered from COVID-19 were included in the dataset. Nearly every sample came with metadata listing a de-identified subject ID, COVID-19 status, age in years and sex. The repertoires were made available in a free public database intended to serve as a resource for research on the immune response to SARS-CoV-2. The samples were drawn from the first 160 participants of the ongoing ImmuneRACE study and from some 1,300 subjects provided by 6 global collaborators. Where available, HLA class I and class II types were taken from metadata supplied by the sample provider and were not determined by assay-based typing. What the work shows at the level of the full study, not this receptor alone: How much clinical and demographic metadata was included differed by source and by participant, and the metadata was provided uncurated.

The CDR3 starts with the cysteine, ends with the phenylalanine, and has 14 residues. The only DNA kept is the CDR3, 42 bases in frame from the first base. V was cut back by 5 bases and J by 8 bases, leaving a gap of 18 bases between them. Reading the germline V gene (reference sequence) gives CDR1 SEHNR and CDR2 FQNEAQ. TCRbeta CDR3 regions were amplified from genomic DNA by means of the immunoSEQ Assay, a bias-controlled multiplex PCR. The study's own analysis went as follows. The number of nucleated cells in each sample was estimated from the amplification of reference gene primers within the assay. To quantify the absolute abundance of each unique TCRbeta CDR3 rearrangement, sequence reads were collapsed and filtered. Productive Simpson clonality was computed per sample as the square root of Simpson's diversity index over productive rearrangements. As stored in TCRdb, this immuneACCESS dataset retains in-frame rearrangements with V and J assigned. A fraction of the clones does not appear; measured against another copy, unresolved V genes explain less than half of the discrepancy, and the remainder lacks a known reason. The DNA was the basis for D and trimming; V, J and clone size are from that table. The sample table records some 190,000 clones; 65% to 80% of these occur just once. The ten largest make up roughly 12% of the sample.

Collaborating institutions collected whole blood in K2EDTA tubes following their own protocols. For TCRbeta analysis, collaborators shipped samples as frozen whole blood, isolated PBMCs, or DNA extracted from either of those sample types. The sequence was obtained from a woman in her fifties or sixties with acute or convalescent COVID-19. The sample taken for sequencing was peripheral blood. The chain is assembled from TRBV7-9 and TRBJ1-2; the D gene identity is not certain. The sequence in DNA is TGTGCCAGCAGCCCATCGCAGGTGCAGTTCGGCTACACCTTC. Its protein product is CASSPSQVQFGYTF. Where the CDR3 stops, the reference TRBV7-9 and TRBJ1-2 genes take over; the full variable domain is DTGVSQNPRHKITKRGQNVTFRCDPISEHNRLYWYRQTLGQGPEFLTYFQNEAQLEKSRLLSDRFSAERPKGSFSTLEIQRTEQGDSAMYLCASSPSQVQFGYTFGSGTRLTVV.